This T cell receptor (beta chain) was documented in a study of blood T cell repertoires in COVID-19 (dated by TCRdb to about 2020). With respect to the entire study: Samples covering the acute and convalescent phases of COVID-19 were provided by collaborators in the United States, Italy and Spain. Subjects who had been exposed to COVID-19, were actively infected with it, or had recovered from it provided the deeply sampled blood TCRbeta repertoires that made up the dataset. A de-identified subject ID, COVID-19 status, age in years and sex were almost always included in the sample metadata. The samples were drawn from two sources: the first 160 participants of the ongoing ImmuneRACE study, and about 1,300 subjects contributed by 6 global collaborators. The prospective study material was composed of cDNA or gDNA derived from T cells, B-cell-depleted T cells, or PBMCs. Where available, HLA class I and class II types were taken from metadata supplied by the sample provider and were not determined by assay-based typing. A freely available public database, intended as a resource for researchers studying the immune response to SARS-CoV-2, is where the repertoires were released. Paper-wide results and their limitations: The amount of clinical and demographic metadata varied by source and participant and was provided uncurated.

A note on this clone: There is no known antigen for this receptor. No base qualities exist here, and no much larger clone lies one base off it.

TCRbeta CDR3 regions were amplified from genomic DNA by means of the immunoSEQ Assay, a bias-controlled multiplex PCR. Per the source publication's procedure: Within the assay, amplification of reference gene primers was used to estimate how many nucleated cells each sample contained. Sequence reads were collapsed and filtered to measure the absolute abundance of every unique TCRbeta CDR3 rearrangement. For each sample, productive Simpson clonality was calculated by taking the square root of Simpson's diversity index across productive rearrangements. Imported from immuneACCESS, the table was reduced by TCRdb to in-frame sequences with V and J called. These copies leave out some clones; in studies compared against another copy, an unresolved V gene accounts for under half, and the cause of the remainder is not known. The V and J calls and the clone size are those of that table, but D and trimming were determined from the DNA. The sample yields about 210,000 clones; approximately 88% were counted once. About a tenth of the sample lies in the top ten.

Participants in the prospective study were enrolled through a virtual design, were aged roughly 18 to 100 years, and lived in 20 to 30 United States geographic areas. Cohort assignment in the prospective study relied on participant-reported clinical history from a screening survey and a study questionnaire. Each participant in the prospective study had whole blood, serum and a nasopharyngeal or oropharyngeal swab collected by mobile phlebotomists. Additional blood draws and questionnaires over a 2-month period could optionally be provided by prospective study participants. Prospective study blood samples were shipped either frozen or at room temperature before DNA extraction. Ends trimmed: V by 3 bases, J by 5 bases; bases unmatched to a gene: 6. From a lookup of the germline V gene, CDR1 and CDR2 are MDHEN and SYDVKM. There are 14 amino acids in the CDR3, from cysteine to phenylalanine inclusive. The entry retains the CDR3 DNA only, 42 bases that are in frame from base 1.

The sequenced sample consisted of PBMCs or T cells enriched from blood (not recorded which). The rearranged chain carries TRBV28 and TRBJ2-7, and 8 junctional nucleotides match TRBD2. This receptor was taken from a man aged 18-30 years with acute COVID-19. The nucleotide sequence is given as TGTGCCAGCAGTTTCACGGGAGGGTCTGACGAGCAGTACTTC. Protein translation: CASSFTGGSDEQYF.